This TCR beta chain was retrieved from a study of blood T cell repertoires in COVID-19. Overall study: Acute-phase and convalescent COVID-19 samples originated in the United States, Italy and Spain.

The V end lost 6 bases, the J end lost 0 bases, and 13 bases lay between the germline ends. Germline V gene lookup returns CDR1 SGHNT and CDR2 YYREEE (reference sequence). This CDR3 has 15 amino acids. The data were produced by immunoSEQ multiplex PCR, yet TCRdb's version contains in-frame clones alone and is incomplete. The sample lists 60,000 to 70,000 clones, approximately 85% occurring once. What was sequenced was peripheral blood. The TCR sequence derives from a man at least 80 years old with acute or convalescent COVID-19. This sequence joins TRBV5-4 and TRBJ2-1; perhaps TRBD1 as D (6 bases). CDR3: CASKQGKSSYNEQFF. The CDR3, as DNA: TGTGCCAGCAAACAGGGAAAGAGCTCCTACAATGAGCAGTTCTTC.